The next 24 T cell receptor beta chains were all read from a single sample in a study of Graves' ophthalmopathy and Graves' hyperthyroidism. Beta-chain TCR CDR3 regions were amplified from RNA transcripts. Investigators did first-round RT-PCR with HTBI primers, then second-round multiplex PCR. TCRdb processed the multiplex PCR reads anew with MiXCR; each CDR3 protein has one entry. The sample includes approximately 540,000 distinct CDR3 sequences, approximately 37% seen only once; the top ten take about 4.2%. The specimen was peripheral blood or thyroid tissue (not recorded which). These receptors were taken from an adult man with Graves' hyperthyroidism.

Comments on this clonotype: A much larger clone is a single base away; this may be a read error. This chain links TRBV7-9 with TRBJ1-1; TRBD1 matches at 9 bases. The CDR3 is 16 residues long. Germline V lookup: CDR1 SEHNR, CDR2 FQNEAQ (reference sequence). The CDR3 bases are TGTGCCAGCAGCTTACCGGGACAGGGAGTGAACACTGGAGCTTTCTTT. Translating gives CASSLPGQGVNTGAFF.

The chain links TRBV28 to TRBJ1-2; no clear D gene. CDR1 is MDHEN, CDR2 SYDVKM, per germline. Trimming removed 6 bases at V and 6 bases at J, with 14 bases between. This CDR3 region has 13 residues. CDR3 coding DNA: TGTGCCAGCAGACCGACGGAGAGGGATGGCTACACCTTC. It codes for CASRPTERDGYTF.

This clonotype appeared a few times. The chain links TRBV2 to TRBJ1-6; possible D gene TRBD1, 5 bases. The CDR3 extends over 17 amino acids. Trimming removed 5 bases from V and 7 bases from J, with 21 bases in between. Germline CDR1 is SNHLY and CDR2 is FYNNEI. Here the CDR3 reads CASSLWSAGTSNSPLHF. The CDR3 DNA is TGTGCCAGCAGTTTATGGTCGGCCGGGACCTCGAATTCACCCCTCCACTTT.

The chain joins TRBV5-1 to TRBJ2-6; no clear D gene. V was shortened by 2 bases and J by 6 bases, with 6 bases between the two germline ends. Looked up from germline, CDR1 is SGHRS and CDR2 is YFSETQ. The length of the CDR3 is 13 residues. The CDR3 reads CASSFGPANVLTF. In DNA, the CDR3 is TGCGCCAGCAGCTTCGGACCGGCCAACGTCCTGACTTTC.

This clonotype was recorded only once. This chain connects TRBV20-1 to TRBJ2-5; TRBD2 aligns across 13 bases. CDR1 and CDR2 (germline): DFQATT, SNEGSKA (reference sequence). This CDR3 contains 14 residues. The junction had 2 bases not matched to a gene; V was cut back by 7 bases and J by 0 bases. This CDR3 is CSDGLAGDQETQYF. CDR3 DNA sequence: TGCAGTGATGGACTAGCGGGAGACCAAGAGACCCAGTACTTC.

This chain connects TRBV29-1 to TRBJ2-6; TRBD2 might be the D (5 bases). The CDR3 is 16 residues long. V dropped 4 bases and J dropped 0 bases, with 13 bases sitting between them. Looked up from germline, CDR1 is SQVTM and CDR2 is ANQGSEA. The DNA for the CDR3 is TGCAGCGTTGGGACTGGCGGTAGCTCTGGGGCCAACGTCCTGACTTTC. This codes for CSVGTGGSSGANVLTF.

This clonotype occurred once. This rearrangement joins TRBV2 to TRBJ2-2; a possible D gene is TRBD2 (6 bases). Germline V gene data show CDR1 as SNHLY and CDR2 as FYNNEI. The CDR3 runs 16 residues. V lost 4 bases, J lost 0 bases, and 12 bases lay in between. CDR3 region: CASSGAGSANTGELFF. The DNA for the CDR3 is TGTGCCAGCAGTGGAGCGGGTTCCGCGAACACCGGGGAGCTGTTTTTT.

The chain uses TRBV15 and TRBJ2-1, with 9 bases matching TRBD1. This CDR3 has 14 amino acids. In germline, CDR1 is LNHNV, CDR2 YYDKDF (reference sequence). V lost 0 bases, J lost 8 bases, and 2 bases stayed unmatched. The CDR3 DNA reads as TGTGCCACCAGCAGAGATAGACAGGGGGATGAGCAGTTCTTC. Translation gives CATSRDRQGDEQFF.

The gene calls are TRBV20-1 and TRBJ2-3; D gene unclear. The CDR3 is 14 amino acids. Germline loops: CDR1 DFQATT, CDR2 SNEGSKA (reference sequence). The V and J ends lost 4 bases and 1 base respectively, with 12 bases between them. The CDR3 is CSAKTALGTDTQYF. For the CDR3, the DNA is TGCAGTGCTAAGACTGCTTTAGGCACAGATACGCAGTATTTT.

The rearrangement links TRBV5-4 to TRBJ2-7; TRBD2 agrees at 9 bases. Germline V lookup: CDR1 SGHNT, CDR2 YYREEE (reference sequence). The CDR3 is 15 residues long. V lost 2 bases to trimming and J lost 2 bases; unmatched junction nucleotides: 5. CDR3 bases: TGTGCCAGCAGCTTTAGCGGGGGAACTACCTACGAGCAGTACTTC. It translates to CASSFSGGTTYEQYF. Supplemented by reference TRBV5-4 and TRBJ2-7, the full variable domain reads ETGVTQSPTHLIKTRGQQVTLRCSSQSGHNTVSWYQQALGQGPQFIFQYYREEENGRGNFPPRFSGLQFPNYSSELNVNALELDDSALYLCASSFSGGTTYEQYFGPGTRLTVT.

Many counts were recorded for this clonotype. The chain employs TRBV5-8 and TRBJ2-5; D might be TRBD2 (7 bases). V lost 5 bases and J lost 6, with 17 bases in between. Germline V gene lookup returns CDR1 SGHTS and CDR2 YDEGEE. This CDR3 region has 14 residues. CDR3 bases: TGTGCCAGCAGTCCCGACGGGGGGCTACAGACCCAGTACTTC. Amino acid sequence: CASSPDGGLQTQYF.

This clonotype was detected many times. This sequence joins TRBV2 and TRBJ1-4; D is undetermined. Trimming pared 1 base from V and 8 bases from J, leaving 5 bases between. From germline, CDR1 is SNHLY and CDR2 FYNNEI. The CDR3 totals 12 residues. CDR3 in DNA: TGTGCCAGCAGTGAAGAGGGAGAAAAACTGTTTTTT. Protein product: CASSEEGEKLFF. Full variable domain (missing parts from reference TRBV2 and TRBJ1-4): EPEVTQTPSHQVTQMGQEVILRCVPISNHLYFYWYRQILGQKVEFLVSFYNNEISEKSEIFDDQFSVERPDGSNFTLKIRSTKLEDSAMYFCASSEEGEKLFFGSGTQLSVL.

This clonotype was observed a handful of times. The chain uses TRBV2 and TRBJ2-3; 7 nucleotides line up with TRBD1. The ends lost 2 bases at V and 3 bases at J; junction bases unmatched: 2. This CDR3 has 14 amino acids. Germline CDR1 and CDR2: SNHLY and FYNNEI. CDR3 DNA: TGTGCCAGCAGTGAAAGGGGACAGACAGATACGCAGTATTTT. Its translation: CASSERGQTDTQYF.

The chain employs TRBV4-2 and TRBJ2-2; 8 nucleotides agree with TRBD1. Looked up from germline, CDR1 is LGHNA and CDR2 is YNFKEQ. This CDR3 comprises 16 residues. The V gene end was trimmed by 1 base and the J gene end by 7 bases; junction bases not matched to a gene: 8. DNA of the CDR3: TGTGCCAGCAGCCAAGCCCTACCAGGGGGCAGCGGGGAGCTGTTTTTT. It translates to CASSQALPGGSGELFF.

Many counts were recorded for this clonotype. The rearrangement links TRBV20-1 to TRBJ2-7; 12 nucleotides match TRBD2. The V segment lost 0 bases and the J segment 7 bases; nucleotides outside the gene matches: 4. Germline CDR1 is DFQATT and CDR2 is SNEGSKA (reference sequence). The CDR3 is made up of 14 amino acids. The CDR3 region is CSARETSGSWEQYF. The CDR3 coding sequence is TGCAGTGCTAGAGAGACTAGCGGGAGTTGGGAGCAGTACTTC.

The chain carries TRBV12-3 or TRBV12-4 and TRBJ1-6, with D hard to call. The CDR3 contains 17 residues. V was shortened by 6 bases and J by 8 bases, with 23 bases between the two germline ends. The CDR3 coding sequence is TGTGCCAGCAGCCCAAAGGGCCTTAGACGGTTTGATTCACCCCTCCACTTT. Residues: CASSPKGLRRFDSPLHF.

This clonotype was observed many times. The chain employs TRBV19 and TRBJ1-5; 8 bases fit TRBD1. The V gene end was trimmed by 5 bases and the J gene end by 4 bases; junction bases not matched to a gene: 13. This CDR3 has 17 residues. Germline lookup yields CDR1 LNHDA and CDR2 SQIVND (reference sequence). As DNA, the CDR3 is TGTGCCAGTAGTGATGGACAGGGTTGGGTGGGGAATCAGCCCCAGCATTTT. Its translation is CASSDGQGWVGNQPQHF.

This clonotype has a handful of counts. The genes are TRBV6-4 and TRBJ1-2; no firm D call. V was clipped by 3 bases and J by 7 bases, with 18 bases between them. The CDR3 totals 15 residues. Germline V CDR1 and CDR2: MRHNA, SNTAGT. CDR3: CASSEESSTYGGYTF. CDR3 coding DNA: TGTGCCAGCAGTGAAGAGAGCTCCACCTATGGTGGCTACACCTTC.

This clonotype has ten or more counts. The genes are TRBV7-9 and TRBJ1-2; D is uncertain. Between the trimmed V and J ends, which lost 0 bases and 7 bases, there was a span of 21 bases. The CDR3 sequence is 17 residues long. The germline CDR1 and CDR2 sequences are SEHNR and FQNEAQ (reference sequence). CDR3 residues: CASSLAAAQRGSLGYTF. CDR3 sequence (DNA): TGTGCCAGCAGCTTAGCGGCCGCGCAACGGGGAAGTCTTGGCTACACCTTC.

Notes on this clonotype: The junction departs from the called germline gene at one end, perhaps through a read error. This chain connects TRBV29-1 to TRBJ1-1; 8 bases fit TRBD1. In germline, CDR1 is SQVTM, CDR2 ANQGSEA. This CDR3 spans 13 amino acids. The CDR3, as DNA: TGCAGCGTTTCCGGGACAGGCAACACTGAAGCTTCCTTT. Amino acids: CSVSGTGNTEASF.

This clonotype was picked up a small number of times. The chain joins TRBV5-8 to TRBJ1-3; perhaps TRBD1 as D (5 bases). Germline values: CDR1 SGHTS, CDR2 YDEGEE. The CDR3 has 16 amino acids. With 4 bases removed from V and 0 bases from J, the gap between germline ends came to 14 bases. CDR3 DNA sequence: TGTGCCAGCAGCCCAAGCCCGACAGCCTCTGGAAACACCATATATTTT. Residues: CASSPSPTASGNTIYF.

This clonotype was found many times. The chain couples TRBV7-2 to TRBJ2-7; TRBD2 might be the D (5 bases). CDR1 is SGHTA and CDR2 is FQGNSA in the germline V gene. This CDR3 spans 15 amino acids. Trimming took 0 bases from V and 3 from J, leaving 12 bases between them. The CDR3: CASSLAAASLYEQYF. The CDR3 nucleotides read TGTGCCAGCAGCTTAGCAGCGGCTTCCCTCTACGAGCAGTACTTC.

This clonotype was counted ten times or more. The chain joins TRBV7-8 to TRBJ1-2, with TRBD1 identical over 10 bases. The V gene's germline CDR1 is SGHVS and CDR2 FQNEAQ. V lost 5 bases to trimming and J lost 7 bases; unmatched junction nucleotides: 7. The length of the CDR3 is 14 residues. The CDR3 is CASSPRTGGGGYTF. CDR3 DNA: TGTGCCAGCAGCCCAAGGACAGGGGGAGGTGGCTACACCTTC. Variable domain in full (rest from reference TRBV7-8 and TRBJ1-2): GAGVSQSPRYKVAKRGQDVALRCDPISGHVSLFWYQQALGQGPEFLTYFQNEAQLDKSGLPSDRFFAERPEGSVSTLKIQRTQQEDSAVYLCASSPRTGGGGYTFGSGTRLTVV.

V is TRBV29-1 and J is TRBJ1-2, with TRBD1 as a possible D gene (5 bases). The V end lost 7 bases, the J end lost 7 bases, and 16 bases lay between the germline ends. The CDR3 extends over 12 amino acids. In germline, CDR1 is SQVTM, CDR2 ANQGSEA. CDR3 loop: CSANSGAFGYTF. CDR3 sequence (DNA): TGCAGCGCAAACTCTGGGGCGTTTGGCTACACCTTC.